These 15 T cell receptor beta chains came from one sample sequenced in a study of OX40 agonist ivuxolimab in advanced cancers. Generated by immunoSEQ multiplex PCR, the TCRdb table keeps only in-frame clones and is missing some. The table includes about 46,000 clones, over 75% detected once. The sequencing here drew on CD4+ or CD8+ T cells sorted from blood, taken in a trial of the OX40 agonist ivuxolimab. These receptor sequences come from an adult with an advanced solid tumor such as melanoma, head and neck, liver or kidney cancer.

This chain uses TRBV18 with TRBJ2-4; D may be TRBD2 (6 bases). The CDR3 has 16 residues. CDR1 and CDR2 (germline): KGHSH, LQKENI. V was cut by 3 bases and J by 4 bases, with 16 bases left in between. CDR3 in amino acids: CASSPTGGGGKNIQYF. DNA of the CDR3: TGTGCCAGCTCACCTACCGGTGGTGGAGGGAAAAACATTCAGTACTTC.

The chain links TRBV6-1 to TRBJ2-7; 8 bases are a match to TRBD1. From germline, CDR1 is MNHNS and CDR2 SASEGT. V shed 4 bases, J shed 5 bases, and the junction held 7 bases outside the gene matches. The CDR3 spans 14 residues. The CDR3 here is CASSAGQGWDEQYF. CDR3 nucleotides: TGTGCCAGCAGTGCAGGACAGGGCTGGGACGAGCAGTACTTC.

To note about this clone: Its ends do not fully match the called genes, so a read error is possible. Other nucleotide sequences from this sample produce the same CDR3. The V call is TRBV4-1, the J call TRBJ1-2; maybe TRBD1 (6 bases). Germline loops: CDR1 MGHRA, CDR2 YSYEKL. This CDR3 comprises 13 residues. The CDR3 spells CASSPQGPYGYTF. The CDR3 coding sequence is TGCGCCAGCAGCCCACAGGGCCCGTATGGCTACACCTTT.

The chain carries TRBV5-6 and TRBJ2-7; D is possibly TRBD2 (5 bases). V lost 0 bases, J lost 1 base, and 11 bases lay in between. The germline CDR1 and CDR2 sequences are SGHDT and YYEEEE. The CDR3 has 15 amino acids. CDR3 sequence: CASSLAPSPSYEQYF. As DNA, the CDR3 is TGTGCCAGCAGCTTGGCCCCTAGCCCTTCCTACGAGCAGTACTTC. The variable domain in full, completed from reference TRBV5-6 and TRBJ2-7, reads DAGVTQSPTHLIKTRGQQVTLRCSPKSGHDTVSWYQQALGQGPQFIFQYYEEEERQRGNFPDRFSGHQFPNYSSELNVNALLLGDSALYLCASSLAPSPSYEQYFGPGTRLTVT.

The rearrangement joins TRBV4-3 to TRBJ2-2; 14 bases agree with TRBD2. Germline V CDR1 and CDR2: LGHNA, YSLEER. The CDR3 has 18 amino acids. V shed 4 bases and J 5 bases; nucleotides not matched to a gene: 9. CDR3 in amino acids: CASSPGLAGGTFTGELFF. The CDR3 bases are TGCGCCAGCAGCCCAGGACTAGCGGGGGGCACGTTTACCGGGGAGCTGTTTTTT.

The chain is built from TRBV5-4 and TRBJ1-4; TRBD1 matches at 8 bases. Trimming took 5 bases from V and 8 from J; bases not matched to a gene: 8. CDR1 is SGHNT, CDR2 YYREEE, per germline (reference sequence). The CDR3 runs 14 residues. CDR3 amino acids: CASSPGGAEEKLFF. As DNA, the CDR3 is TGTGCCAGCAGTCCAGGGGGCGCCGAGGAAAAACTGTTTTTT.

The V gene is TRBV7-2, the J gene TRBJ2-1; 11 nucleotides agree with TRBD2. CDR1 and CDR2 from the germline V gene are SGHTA and FQGNSA. V dropped 3 bases and J dropped 4; count of bases not matched to a gene: 2. The CDR3 runs to 15 residues. The CDR3 sequence is CASSFVAGGYNEQFF. In nucleotides, the CDR3 is TGTGCCAGCAGCTTTGTAGCGGGAGGGTACAATGAGCAGTTCTTC.

V usage is TRBV9 and J usage is TRBJ2-3, with TRBD1 matching over 7 bases. J lost 4 bases, V lost 2 bases, and 4 bases had no gene match. CDR3 length: 14 residues. Germline V gene sequence: CDR1 SGDLS, CDR2 YYNGEE. The CDR3 coding sequence is TGTGCCAGCAGCGTCGAGGGGGCCTCAGATACGCAGTATTTT. Protein sequence: CASSVEGASDTQYF. Full variable domain (outside the CDR3, taken from reference TRBV9 and TRBJ2-3): DSGVTQTPKHLITATGQRVTLRCSPRSGDLSVYWYQQSLDQGLQFLIQYYNGEERAKGNILERFSAQQFPDLHSELNLSSLELGDSALYFCASSVEGASDTQYFGPGTRLTVL.

The V gene is TRBV30, the J gene TRBJ2-1; 10 nucleotides match TRBD2. The CDR3 spans 18 residues. The junction had 8 bases not matched to a gene; V was cut back by 0 bases and J by 0 bases. Germline-derived CDR1 and CDR2 are GTSNPN and SVGIG (reference sequence). CDR3 sequence reads: CAWSVPTSGWSSYNEQFF. For the CDR3, the DNA is TGTGCCTGGAGTGTACCGACTAGCGGGTGGAGCTCCTACAATGAGCAGTTCTTC.

V and J are TRBV5-1 and TRBJ1-2; D uncertain. The V gene's germline CDR1 is SGHRS and CDR2 YFSETQ. Trimming left V 4 bases short and J 3 bases short, with 7 bases between. This CDR3 is built from 12 residues. Here the CDR3 DNA reads TGCGCCAGCAGCCCGCAAGACTATGGCTACACCTTC. Encoded protein: CASSPQDYGYTF. The complete variable domain, with remaining parts taken from reference TRBV5-1 and TRBJ1-2, reads KAGVTQTPRYLIKTRGQQVTLSCSPISGHRSVSWYQQTPGQGLQFLFEYFSETQRNKGNFPGRFSGRQFSNSRSEMNVSTLELGDSALYLCASSPQDYGYTFGSGTRLTVV.

This chain links TRBV11-1 with TRBJ2-6; no firm D call. This CDR3 has 15 residues. Germline CDR1 and CDR2: SGHAT and FQDESV (reference sequence). V shed 1 base and J shed 8 bases, with 12 bases lying between them. CDR3 residues: CASSLGGVLSNVLTF. The CDR3 DNA is TGTGCCAGCAGCTTAGGAGGCGTGTTGTCCAACGTCCTGACTTTC.

V is TRBV6-1 and J is TRBJ2-5, with TRBD1 matching over 7 bases. The CDR3 is 16 residues long. Germline V gene sequence: CDR1 MNHNS, CDR2 SASEGT. V dropped 3 bases and J dropped 5; count of bases not matched to a gene: 12. CDR3 coding DNA: TGTGCCAGCAGTGAGGCCGGGACAGCCATCGGGGAGACCCAGTACTTC. Translation gives CASSEAGTAIGETQYF.

The chain joins TRBV19 to TRBJ1-4; D might be TRBD1 (5 bases). V was clipped by 3 bases and J by 6 bases, with 20 bases between them. CDR1 and CDR2 (germline): LNHDA, SQIVND (reference sequence). The CDR3 loop spans 17 amino acids. CDR3 residues: CASSIDYSARADEKLFF. CDR3 DNA sequence: TGTGCCAGTAGTATCGACTATTCGGCCAGGGCGGATGAAAAACTGTTTTTT. Using reference TRBV19 and TRBJ1-4 for the parts outside the CDR3, the full variable domain is DGGITQSPKYLFRKEGQNVTLSCEQNLNHDAMYWYRQDPGQGLRLIYYSQIVNDFQKGDIAEGYSVSREKKESFPLTVTSAQKNPTAFYLCASSIDYSARADEKLFFGSGTQLSVL.

V and J are TRBV18 and TRBJ1-2; 10 bases match TRBD1. The CDR3 runs 14 residues. V shed 0 bases, J shed 7 bases, and the junction held 2 bases outside the gene matches. CDR1 and CDR2 (germline): KGHSH, LQKENI. CDR3 coding DNA: TGTGCCAGCTCACCACCCGGGACAGGGGTTGGCTACACCTTC. It encodes CASSPPGTGVGYTF.

The V and J genes are TRBV4-3 and TRBJ1-2; 10 nucleotides match TRBD1. The germline CDR1 and CDR2 sequences are LGHNA and YSLEER. This CDR3 region has 16 residues. V was clipped by 0 bases and J by 6 bases; unmatched bases: 7. The CDR3 protein is CASSQDGTGAKDGYTF. In nucleotides, the CDR3 is TGCGCCAGCAGCCAAGATGGGACAGGGGCTAAGGATGGCTACACCTTC.